This T cell receptor (beta chain) was documented in a study of T cell repertoires in cytomegalovirus infection. The CDR3 is 14 amino acids. V was cut by 4 bases and J by 8 bases, with 16 bases left in between. Germline lookup yields CDR1 KGHDR and CDR2 SFDVKD. TCRdb ran MiXCR on the reads and lists one entry per CDR3 protein. There are 150,000 or so distinct CDR3 sequences in the sample; over 30% occur only once, and roughly 47% lies in the top ten. Study-wide findings and caveats: The study found HLA-C-restricted CMV-specific TCR beta clonotypes dominating the ex vivo response.

On this clonotype: What it recognizes is unknown.

The sequence derives from a human donor in good health (CMV status not recorded). Some clones in this sample may be carry-over from other donors' samples. The chain carries TRBV24-1 and TRBJ1-2, with D possibly being TRBD1 (6 bases). The sample in question was CD8+ T cells from cultured PBMCs, obtained from culture after CMV antigen stimulation. The CDR3 loop is CATSDLGTSLGYTF. CDR3 in DNA: TGTGCCACCAGTGACCTTGGGACAAGCCTAGGCTACACCTTC.